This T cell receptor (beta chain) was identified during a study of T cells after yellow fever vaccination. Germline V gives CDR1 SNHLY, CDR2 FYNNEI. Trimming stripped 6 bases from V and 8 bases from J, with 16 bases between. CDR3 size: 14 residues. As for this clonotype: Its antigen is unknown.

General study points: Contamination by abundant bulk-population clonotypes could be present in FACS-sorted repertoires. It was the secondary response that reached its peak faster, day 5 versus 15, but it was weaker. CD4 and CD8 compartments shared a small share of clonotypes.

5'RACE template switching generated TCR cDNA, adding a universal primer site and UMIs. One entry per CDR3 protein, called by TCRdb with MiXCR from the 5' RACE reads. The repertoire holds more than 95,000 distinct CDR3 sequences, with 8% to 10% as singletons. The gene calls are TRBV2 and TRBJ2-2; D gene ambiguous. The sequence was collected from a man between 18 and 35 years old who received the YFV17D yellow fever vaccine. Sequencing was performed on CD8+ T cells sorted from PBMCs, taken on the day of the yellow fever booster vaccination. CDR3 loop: CASSLSMAIGELFF. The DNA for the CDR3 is TGTGCCAGCAGCCTCTCTATGGCCATAGGGGAGCTGTTTTTT.